This T cell receptor (beta chain) was captured in a study of cytomegalovirus exposure and HLA in healthy donors. Study-level results: Across donors, presence/absence analyses took sequencing depth to be roughly uniform.

Trimming shortened V by 4 bases and J by 1 base, and 8 bases separated the two germline ends. This CDR3 contains 13 residues. The germline CDR1 and CDR2 sequences are SGDLS and YYNGEE. Note on this clone: What it recognizes is unknown.

The primer mix had 60 Vbeta and 13 Jbeta primers. The protocol was immunoSEQ multiplex PCR, while the TCRdb copy is restricted to in-frame clones and leaves out a portion. The sample gives 80,000 to 95,000 clones, around 64% of which show up once; 2% to 2.5% is in the top ten. The sample consisted of PBMCs. The TCR was taken from a human donor in good health. The chain employs TRBV9 and TRBJ1-2; maybe TRBD1 (6 bases). In DNA, the CDR3 is TGTGCCAGCAGCCCACAGGGTAACTATGGCTACACCTTC. Protein: CASSPQGNYGYTF.